This TCR beta chain was sequenced in a study of T cell responses to AZD1222 COVID-19 vaccine. This clone has more than one count but fewer than ten. The antigen remains undetermined. Measured with immunoSEQ multiplex PCR; TCRdb has only the in-frame clones, and not every one. Here the sample spans some 110,000 clones, more than 65% being singletons. V was cut by 4 bases and J by 7 bases, with 21 bases left in between. Germline V gene data show CDR1 as SGHRS and CDR2 as YFSETQ. The CDR3 runs 17 residues. Study outcomes and limitations: Clonal diversity may have been underestimated, and the donors were mostly white British, with more females than males.

V and J are TRBV5-1 and TRBJ1-6; no definite D call. The input for sequencing was peripheral blood, taken on day 0 of AZD1222 vaccination. The source of this sequence is an adult in good health. CDR3 in DNA: TGCGCCAGCAGCCTTAATTGGTCCCCGGGGATGAATTCACCCCTCCACTTT. It yields the protein CASSLNWSPGMNSPLHF.